A single sample is the source of the 17 T cell receptor beta chains below, sequenced in a study of cytomegalovirus exposure and HLA in healthy donors. The PCR ran on 60 Vbeta and 13 Jbeta primers. TCRdb's table, derived via immunoSEQ multiplex PCR, lists solely in-frame clones and lacks some. The sample holds 80,000 to 100,000 clones; roughly 70% are singletons and the top ten take 16%. The material sequenced was PBMCs. The receptors were gathered from a woman between 18 and 30 years old in good health and CMV-seropositive.

The DNA of the CDR3 is TGTGCCAGCAGCCCGAGGGGAGGGAACACTGAAGCTTTCTTT. This translates into CASSPRGGNTEAFF. The chain employs TRBV7-3 and TRBJ1-1; D possibly corresponds to TRBD1 (5 bases). CDR1 SGHTA and CDR2 FQGTGA come from the germline V gene. The CDR3 covers 14 residues. Trimming took off 5 bases at V and 1 base at J, with 11 bases between the two ends.

This chain links TRBV6-5 with TRBJ1-1; 8 positions agree with TRBD1. The CDR3 consists of 16 residues. Germline CDR1 MNHEY, CDR2 SVGAGI. The V gene end was trimmed by 4 bases and the J gene end by 0 bases; junction bases not matched to a gene: 7. The CDR3 bases are TGTGCCAGCAGTTCAAGGACAGGGTGGGTGAACACTGAAGCTTTCTTT. Translating gives CASSSRTGWVNTEAFF.

This chain uses TRBV5-6 with TRBJ1-2; 12 nucleotides line up with TRBD1. From germline, CDR1 is SGHDT and CDR2 YYEEEE. J lost 7 bases, V lost 3 bases, and 7 bases had no gene match. CDR3 size: 15 residues. The CDR3 region has the DNA TGTGCCAGCAGCTCCTCGGGACAGGGGGCGCGTGGCTACACCTTC. It specifies CASSSSGQGARGYTF.

The chain combines TRBV9 with TRBJ2-1; 8 nucleotides line up with TRBD2. From germline, CDR1 is SGDLS and CDR2 YYNGEE. CDR3 length equals 13 residues. J lost 7 bases, V lost 7 bases, and 7 bases had no gene match. The CDR3 loop is CASGTSEINEQFF. In DNA, the CDR3 is TGTGCCAGCGGGACTAGTGAAATTAATGAGCAGTTCTTC.

This clone was seen a few times. The V call is TRBV7-9, the J call TRBJ2-2, with a tentative D call TRBD1 (8 bases). This CDR3 contains 16 residues. Looked up from germline, CDR1 is SEHNR and CDR2 is FQNEAQ (reference sequence). Trimming took 6 bases from V and 3 from J, leaving 17 bases between them. The CDR3 is CASSESTGGDTGELFF. In nucleotides, the CDR3 is TGTGCCAGCAGTGAGTCCACAGGGGGGGACACCGGGGAGCTGTTTTTT.

J is TRBJ2-1 and V is TRBV18; TRBD2 matches at 7 bases. This CDR3 is 15 amino acids long. V lost 8 bases, J lost 5 bases, and 12 bases stayed unmatched. Germline CDR1 reads KGHSH; CDR2 reads LQKENI. The CDR3 here is CASHSSAGDHNEQFF. The CDR3, as DNA: TGTGCCAGCCATTCGTCCGCGGGGGACCACAATGAGCAGTTCTTC.

The chain employs TRBV2 and TRBJ1-5; no reliable D call. Germline V gene lookup returns CDR1 SNHLY and CDR2 FYNNEI. V was pared by 5 bases and J by 0 bases, with 14 bases between. The length of the CDR3 is 16 residues. CDR3 bases: TGTGCCAGCAGTCCTCCGACAACCAGTAGCAATCAGCCCCAGCATTTT. This sequence encodes CASSPPTTSSNQPQHF. The full variable domain, in which reference TRBV2 and TRBJ1-5 provide the parts outside the CDR3, is EPEVTQTPSHQVTQMGQEVILRCVPISNHLYFYWYRQILGQKVEFLVSFYNNEISEKSEIFDDQFSVERPDGSNFTLKIRSTKLEDSAMYFCASSPPTTSSNQPQHFGDGTRLSIL.

The CDR3 loop reads CASSLGHFTGELFF. The CDR3 nucleotides read TGTGCCAGCAGCTTAGGACATTTCACCGGGGAGCTGTTTTTT. The genes are TRBV5-5 and TRBJ2-2; perhaps TRBD1 as D (5 bases). The V end was cut by 2 bases, the J end by 4 bases, with 9 bases between. Germline CDR1 reads SGHKS; CDR2 reads YYEKEE (reference sequence). There are 14 residues in the CDR3.

The chain employs TRBV5-1 and TRBJ2-5, with a weak D call TRBD1 (5 bases). Looked up from germline, CDR1 is SGHRS and CDR2 is YFSETQ. This CDR3 has 16 amino acids. V dropped 0 bases and J dropped 1 base, with 13 bases sitting between them. CDR3 in DNA: TGCGCCAGCAGCTTGGGGTCGGGCAGGGCCCAAGAGACCCAGTACTTC. Translation: CASSLGSGRAQETQYF.

The chain joins TRBV30 to TRBJ2-3, with TRBD2 identical over 11 bases. CDR3 length equals 13 residues. The germline V gene encodes CDR1 GTSNPN and CDR2 SVGIG (reference sequence). Unmatched junction bases numbered 2, after V lost 6 bases and J lost 3 bases. The DNA for the CDR3 is TGTGCCTGCATAGCGGGAGGGACAGATACGCAGTATTTT. This gives the protein CACIAGGTDTQYF. Combining the CDR3 with reference TRBV30 and TRBJ2-3 gives the whole variable domain SQTIHQWPATLVQPVGSPLSLECTVEGTSNPNLYWYRQAAGRGLQLLFYSVGIGQISSEVPQNLSASRPQDRQFILSSKKLLLSDSGFYLCACIAGGTDTQYFGPGTRLTVL.

This clone has only a few counts. V gene TRBV6-6 combines with J gene TRBJ2-1, with 7 nucleotides matching TRBD1. The V segment lost 0 bases and the J segment 6 bases; nucleotides outside the gene matches: 8. The CDR3 sequence is 16 residues long. Germline V CDR1 and CDR2: MNHNY, SVGAGI (reference sequence). The CDR3 coding sequence is TGTGCCAGCAGTTACTCCCCGGGACAGCCACGCAATGAGCAGTTCTTC. It specifies CASSYSPGQPRNEQFF.

DNA of the CDR3: TGTGCCAGCAGCGATAGGACTAGCGATAGCTCCTACGAGCAGTACTTC. Amino acids: CASSDRTSDSSYEQYF. V usage is TRBV4-2 and J usage is TRBJ2-7, with 9 bases that match TRBD2. Germline assignment: CDR1 LGHNA and CDR2 YNFKEQ. V lost 5 bases and J lost 0; bases outside the gene matches: 8. The CDR3 contains 16 residues.

With respect to this clone: An end of the junction differs from the germline gene, which may be a read error. The DNA for the CDR3 is TGTTCCAGCAGCTTATTGCCCCGACTAGCGGACGATCAAGAGACCCAGTACTTC. Translated, it gives CSSSLLPRLADDQETQYF. This rearrangement joins TRBV7-9 to TRBJ2-5; 9 bases fit TRBD2. CDR1 is SEHNR, CDR2 FQNEAQ, per germline (reference sequence). CDR3 length equals 18 residues.

This chain joins TRBV5-4 and TRBJ2-5, with 7 bases fitting TRBD2. The germline gives CDR1 SGHNT, CDR2 YYREEE (reference sequence). Trimming at V came to 0 bases and at J to 3 bases, leaving 8 bases not matched to a gene. CDR3 length: 16 residues. Here the CDR3 DNA reads TGTGCCAGCAGCTTGGCCGGGCGACTAGCAAAAGAGACCCAGTACTTC. This encodes CASSLAGRLAKETQYF.

The chain links TRBV7-9 to TRBJ1-1; no reliable D call. This CDR3 spans 13 amino acids. V dropped 0 bases and J dropped 0 bases, with 2 bases sitting between them. Germline loops: CDR1 SEHNR, CDR2 FQNEAQ (reference sequence). In DNA form, the CDR3 reads TGTGCCAGCAGCTTAGCCATGAACACTGAAGCTTTCTTT. This encodes CASSLAMNTEAFF.

This chain's CDR3 is CASSVDPAETYEQYF. DNA for the CDR3: TGTGCCAGCAGCGTAGACCCAGCGGAGACCTACGAGCAGTACTTC. V gene TRBV9 combines with J gene TRBJ2-7, with TRBD2 as a possible D gene (5 bases). The CDR3 length is 15 residues. V lost 0 bases, J lost 2 bases, and 12 bases lay in between. The germline CDR1 and CDR2 sequences are SGDLS and YYNGEE.

The chain uses TRBV27 and TRBJ2-3; unclear D gene. The CDR3 runs to 13 residues. Germline loops: CDR1 MNHEY, CDR2 SMNVEV (reference sequence). Between the trimmed V and J ends, which lost 2 bases and 6 bases, there was a span of 9 bases. CDR3 protein: CASSLGPWDTQYF. The CDR3, as DNA: TGTGCCAGCAGTTTAGGCCCTTGGGATACGCAGTATTTT.